A selection of T cell receptor beta chains follows, all from one sample in a study of cytotoxic CD8 clonotypes in ibrutinib-treated CLL. Libraries were prepared by immunoSEQ multiplex PCR; TCRdb keeps only in-frame clonotypes and omits some of them. Of 20,000 to 25,000 clones listed, around 74% were seen once; the top ten hold around 7.7%. The source was PBMCs, collected before ibrutinib treatment. These receptors were collected from a human donor with chronic lymphocytic leukemia. CDR3s leave out the opening cysteine and the closing phenylalanine or tryptophan. Only some rows state a clone size, as once, few, many or a class for expanded clones.

abundance: -
len: 13
j_gene: TRBJ1-3
v_gene: TRBV14
CDR3aa: ASRGPRSSGNTIY

abundance: few
len: 12
j_gene: TRBJ2-1
v_gene: TRBV19
CDR3aa: ASTRRSSYNEQF

abundance: -
len: 11
j_gene: TRBJ2-2
v_gene: TRBV7-6
CDR3aa: ASSFRRSGELF

abundance: -
len: 16
j_gene: TRBJ2-6
v_gene: TRBV2
CDR3aa: ASSEGGRRRSGANVLT

abundance: few
len: 16
j_gene: TRBJ1-1
v_gene: TRBV19
CDR3aa: ASSSKGQGSIGETEAF

abundance: few
len: 13
j_gene: TRBJ2-7
v_gene: TRBV10-2
CDR3aa: ASSDFWRKKYEQY

abundance: -
len: 12
j_gene: TRBJ1-2
v_gene: TRBV7-9
CDR3aa: ASSSDPTGYGYT

abundance: -
len: 14
j_gene: TRBJ1-5
v_gene: TRBV19
CDR3aa: ASSMRQTYSNQPQH

abundance: -
len: 14
j_gene: TRBJ1-6
v_gene: TRBV6-5
CDR3aa: ASSYSRVGGNSPLH

abundance: few
len: 12
j_gene: TRBJ1-6
v_gene: TRBV7-2
CDR3aa: ASSVAIGSAPLH

abundance: few
len: 11
j_gene: TRBJ1-2
v_gene: TRBV5-1
CDR3aa: ASSTNRDDRHT

abundance: -
len: 15
j_gene: TRBJ1-1
v_gene: TRBV11-2
CDR3aa: ASSLDPWDTMNTEAF

abundance: -
len: 13
j_gene: TRBJ2-1
v_gene: TRBV6-5
CDR3aa: ASSYGGRPYNEQF

abundance: -
len: 10
j_gene: TRBJ1-2
v_gene: TRBV7-2
CDR3aa: ASSLDGWGYT

abundance: -
len: 14
j_gene: TRBJ2-1
v_gene: TRBV7-2
CDR3aa: ASSLGGGVSYNEQF

abundance: -
len: 13
j_gene: TRBJ1-1
v_gene: TRBV5-4
CDR3aa: ASSLGVGKNTEAF

abundance: -
len: 12
j_gene: TRBJ1-1
v_gene: TRBV5-4
CDR3aa: ASSFYRGSAEAF

abundance: -
len: 12
j_gene: TRBJ2-2
v_gene: TRBV30
CDR3aa: AGGGEVLTGELF

abundance: -
len: 13
j_gene: TRBJ2-7
v_gene: TRBV19
CDR3aa: ASSTPLGAAWEQY

abundance: -
len: 10
j_gene: TRBJ1-2
v_gene: TRBV5-4
CDR3aa: ASSLGYYGYT

abundance: few
len: 11
j_gene: TRBJ1-2
v_gene: TRBV6-1
CDR3aa: ASIPPEALGYT

abundance: -
len: 16
j_gene: TRBJ2-2
v_gene: TRBV29-1
CDR3aa: SVEDDVGVKFGTGELF

abundance: -
len: 11
j_gene: TRBJ1-2
v_gene: TRBV6-5
CDR3aa: ASSYQENYGYT

abundance: -
len: 13
j_gene: TRBJ2-2
v_gene: TRBV19
CDR3aa: ATHPYRGSIGELF

abundance: -
len: 16
j_gene: TRBJ1-3
v_gene: TRBV9
CDR3aa: ASSATPLTRYSGNTIY

abundance: once
len: 16
j_gene: TRBJ2-5
v_gene: TRBV18
CDR3aa: ASSSGLAPVPGVQTQY

abundance: -
len: 13
j_gene: TRBJ1-1
v_gene: TRBV2
CDR3aa: ASSELAGLGTEAF

abundance: -
len: 12
j_gene: TRBJ2-2
v_gene: TRBV6-5
CDR3aa: ASWGGANTGELF

abundance: -
len: 11
j_gene: TRBJ1-4
v_gene: TRBV7-2
CDR3aa: ASSWTQNEKLF

abundance: few
len: 11
j_gene: TRBJ2-5
v_gene: TRBV7-2
CDR3aa: ASSRDRMETQY

abundance: -
len: 13
j_gene: TRBJ1-1
v_gene: TRBV7-2
CDR3aa: ASSQYIGLSTEAF

abundance: few
len: 12
j_gene: TRBJ1-6
v_gene: TRBV19
CDR3aa: ASSTGGYNSPLH

abundance: -
len: 14
j_gene: TRBJ1-4
v_gene: TRBV4-3
CDR3aa: ASSQDFRGDREKLF

abundance: few
len: 13
j_gene: TRBJ2-3
v_gene: TRBV9
CDR3aa: ASSVDQRYTDTQY

abundance: -
len: 15
j_gene: TRBJ1-1
v_gene: TRBV27
CDR3aa: ASSWGNRATSNTEAF

abundance: -
len: 13
j_gene: TRBJ2-1
v_gene: TRBV10-3
CDR3aa: AISGILSSYNEQF

abundance: -
len: 16
j_gene: TRBJ2-3
v_gene: TRBV7-3
CDR3aa: ASSLTPGTSGSTDTQY

abundance: -
len: 13
j_gene: TRBJ2-5
v_gene: TRBV28
CDR3aa: ASSLLDKTEETQY

abundance: few
len: 13
j_gene: TRBJ1-2
v_gene: TRBV27
CDR3aa: ASSPWTGRDYGYT

abundance: once
len: 13
j_gene: TRBJ1-2
v_gene: TRBV7-2
CDR3aa: ASSFPGQYSNGYT

abundance: -
len: 15
j_gene: TRBJ2-1
v_gene: TRBV30
CDR3aa: AWSVRRTALSYNEQF

abundance: -
len: 13
j_gene: TRBJ1-1
v_gene: TRBV19
CDR3aa: ASSEPGQGTPEAF

abundance: -
len: 16
j_gene: TRBJ2-1
v_gene: TRBV5-1
CDR3aa: ASSAEGLAGGIYNEQF

abundance: -
len: 11
j_gene: TRBJ1-4
v_gene: TRBV5-1
CDR3aa: ASRWTENEKLF

abundance: once
len: 13
j_gene: TRBJ2-3
v_gene: TRBV7-3
CDR3aa: ASSHPGTTTDTQY

abundance: few
len: 16
j_gene: TRBJ1-5
v_gene: TRBV28
CDR3aa: ASSTPQQVISSNQPQH

abundance: -
len: 11
j_gene: TRBJ2-3
v_gene: TRBV11-3
CDR3aa: ASSLEGLDTQY

abundance: -
len: 13
j_gene: TRBJ2-1
v_gene: TRBV2
CDR3aa: ASISLGVGGNEQF

abundance: -
len: 14
j_gene: TRBJ2-7
v_gene: TRBV28
CDR3aa: ASTALRDRVSYEQY

abundance: -
len: 12
j_gene: TRBJ1-2
v_gene: TRBV19
CDR3aa: ASTWGQGDYGYT

abundance: -
len: 13
j_gene: TRBJ2-7
v_gene: TRBV27
CDR3aa: ASSLSGGGPYEQY

abundance: -
len: 13
j_gene: TRBJ1-2
v_gene: TRBV6-5
CDR3aa: ASSPSYRGSYGYT

abundance: -
len: 16
j_gene: TRBJ2-5
v_gene: TRBV18
CDR3aa: ASSPVGQGWAYQETQY

abundance: few
len: 17
j_gene: TRBJ2-3
v_gene: TRBV27
CDR3aa: ASSLWGLAGGSGQDTQY

abundance: once
len: 15
j_gene: TRBJ2-7
v_gene: TRBV6-7
CDR3aa: ASSSFRTGGAKYEQY

abundance: -
len: 13
j_gene: TRBJ1-5
v_gene: TRBV5-5
CDR3aa: ASAGGGAHNQPQH

abundance: -
len: 11
j_gene: TRBJ1-1
v_gene: TRBV6-1
CDR3aa: ASRRQGGTEAF

abundance: -
len: 9
j_gene: TRBJ1-2
v_gene: TRBV29-1
CDR3aa: SGVGGWGYT

abundance: -
len: 15
j_gene: TRBJ1-1
v_gene: TRBV5-1
CDR3aa: ASSMYPRGTGADEAF